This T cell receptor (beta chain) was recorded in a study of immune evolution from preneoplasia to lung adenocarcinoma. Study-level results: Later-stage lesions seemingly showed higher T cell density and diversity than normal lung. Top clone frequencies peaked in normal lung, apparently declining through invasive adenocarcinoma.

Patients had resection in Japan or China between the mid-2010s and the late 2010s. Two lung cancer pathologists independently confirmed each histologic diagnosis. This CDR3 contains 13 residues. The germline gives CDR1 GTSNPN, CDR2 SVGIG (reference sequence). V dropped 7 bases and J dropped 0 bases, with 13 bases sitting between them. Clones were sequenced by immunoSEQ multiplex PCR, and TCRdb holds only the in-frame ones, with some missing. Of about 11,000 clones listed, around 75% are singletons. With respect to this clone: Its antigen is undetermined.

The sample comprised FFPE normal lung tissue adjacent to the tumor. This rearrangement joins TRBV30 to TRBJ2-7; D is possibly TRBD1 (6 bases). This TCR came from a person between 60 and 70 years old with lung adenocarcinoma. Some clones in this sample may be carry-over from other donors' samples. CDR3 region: CAYYRVSSYEQYF. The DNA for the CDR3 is TGTGCCTATTACAGGGTTAGCTCCTACGAGCAGTACTTC.